One T cell receptor beta chain is described in this entry. The data originate from a study of blood T cell repertoires in COVID-19. Overall study context: COVID-19 samples, acute and convalescent, were from the United States, Italy and Spain. PBMCs, B-cell-depleted T cells, or T cells provided the cDNA or gDNA that made up the material.

Generated by immunoSEQ multiplex PCR, the TCRdb table keeps only in-frame clones and is missing some. This table holds about 94,000 clones, approximately 83% found once. Germline V lookup: CDR1 SGHTA, CDR2 FQGNSA. The V segment lost 5 bases and the J segment 2 bases; nucleotides outside the gene matches: 8. CDR3 size: 15 residues. Sequenced sample: peripheral blood. The rearrangement uses TRBV7-2 and TRBJ1-2; 7 nucleotides line up with TRBD1. This receptor was obtained from a man aged 55 to 70 with acute or convalescent COVID-19. The CDR3 nucleotides read TGTGCCAGCAGCCCCCGGACAGGAGGAAACTATGGCTACACCTTC. Protein: CASSPRTGGNYGYTF. The full variable domain, its missing parts supplied by reference TRBV7-2 and TRBJ1-2, is GAGVSQSPSNKVTEKGKDVELRCDPISGHTALYWYRQSLGQGLEFLIYFQGNSAPDKSGLPSDRFSAERTGGSVSTLTIQRTQQEDSAVYLCASSPRTGGNYGYTFGSGTRLTVV.